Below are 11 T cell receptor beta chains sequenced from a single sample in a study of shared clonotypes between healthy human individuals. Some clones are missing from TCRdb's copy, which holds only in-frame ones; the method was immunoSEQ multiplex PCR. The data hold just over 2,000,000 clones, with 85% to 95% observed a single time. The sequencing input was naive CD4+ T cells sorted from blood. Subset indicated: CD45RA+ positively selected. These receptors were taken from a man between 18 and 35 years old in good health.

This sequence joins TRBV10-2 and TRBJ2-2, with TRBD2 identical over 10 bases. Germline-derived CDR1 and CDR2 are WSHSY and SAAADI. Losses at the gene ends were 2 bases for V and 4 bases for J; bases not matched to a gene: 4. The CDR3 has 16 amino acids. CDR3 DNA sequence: TGCGCCAGCAGTGAGACTAGCGGGGCGGTCACCGGGGAGCTGTTTTTT. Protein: CASSETSGAVTGELFF.

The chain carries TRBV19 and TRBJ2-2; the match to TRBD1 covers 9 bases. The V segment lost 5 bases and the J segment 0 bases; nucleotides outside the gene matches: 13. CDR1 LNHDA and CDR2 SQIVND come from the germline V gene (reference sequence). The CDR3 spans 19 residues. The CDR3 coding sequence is TGTGCCAGTAGTCGCGGGACAGGGTTGATAGGGTCGAACACCGGGGAGCTGTTTTTT. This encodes CASSRGTGLIGSNTGELFF.

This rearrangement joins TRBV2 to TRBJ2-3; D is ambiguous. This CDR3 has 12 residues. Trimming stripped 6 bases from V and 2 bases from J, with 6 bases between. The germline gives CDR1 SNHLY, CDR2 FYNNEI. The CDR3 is CASSLITDTQYF. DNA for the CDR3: TGTGCCAGCAGCCTAATCACAGATACGCAGTATTTT.

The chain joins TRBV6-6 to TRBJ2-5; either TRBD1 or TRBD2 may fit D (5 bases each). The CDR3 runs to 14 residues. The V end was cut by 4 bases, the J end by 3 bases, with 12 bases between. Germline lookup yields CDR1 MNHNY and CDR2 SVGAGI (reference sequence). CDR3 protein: CASSFPGAEETQYF. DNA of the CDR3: TGTGCCAGCAGTTTCCCCGGGGCGGAAGAGACCCAGTACTTC.

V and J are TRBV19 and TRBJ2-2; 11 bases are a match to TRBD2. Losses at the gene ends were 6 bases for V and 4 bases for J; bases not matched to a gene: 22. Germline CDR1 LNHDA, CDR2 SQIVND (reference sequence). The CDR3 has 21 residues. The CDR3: CASSQMGLAETLGRGTGELFF. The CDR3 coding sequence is TGTGCCAGTAGCCAAATGGGACTAGCGGAAACCCTTGGGCGAGGCACCGGGGAGCTGTTTTTT.

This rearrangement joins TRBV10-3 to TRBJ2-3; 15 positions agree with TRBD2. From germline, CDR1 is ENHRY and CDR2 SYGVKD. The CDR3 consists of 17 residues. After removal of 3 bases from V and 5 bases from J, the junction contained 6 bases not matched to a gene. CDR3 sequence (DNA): TGTGCCATCAGTGATTGGACTAGCGGGGGGGCAATAGATACGCAGTATTTT. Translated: CAISDWTSGGAIDTQYF.

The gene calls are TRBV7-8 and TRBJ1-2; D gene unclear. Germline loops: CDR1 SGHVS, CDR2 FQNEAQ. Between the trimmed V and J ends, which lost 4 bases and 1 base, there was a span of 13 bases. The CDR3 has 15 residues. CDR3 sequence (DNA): TGTGCCAGCAGCTCCCCAGCGGGAAGTAACTATGGCTACACCTTC. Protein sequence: CASSSPAGSNYGYTF. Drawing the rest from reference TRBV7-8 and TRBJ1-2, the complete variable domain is GAGVSQSPRYKVAKRGQDVALRCDPISGHVSLFWYQQALGQGPEFLTYFQNEAQLDKSGLPSDRFFAERPEGSVSTLKIQRTQQEDSAVYLCASSSPAGSNYGYTFGSGTRLTVV.

CDR3 region: CASSPLGSYEQYF. The CDR3 DNA follows: TGTGCCAGCAGCCCCCTCGGTTCCTACGAGCAGTACTTC. V usage is TRBV7-6 and J usage is TRBJ2-7, with D unresolved. Trimming removed 5 bases at V and 1 base at J, with 9 bases between. CDR3 length: 13 amino acids. Per the germline V gene, CDR1 is SGHVS and CDR2 is FNYEAQ.

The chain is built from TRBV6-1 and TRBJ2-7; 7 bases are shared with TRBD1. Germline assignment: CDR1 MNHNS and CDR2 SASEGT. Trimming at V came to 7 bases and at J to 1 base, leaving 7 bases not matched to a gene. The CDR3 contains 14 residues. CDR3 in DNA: TGTGCCAGCACGAACAGGGGCCTGTCCTACGAGCAGTACTTC. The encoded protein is CASTNRGLSYEQYF.

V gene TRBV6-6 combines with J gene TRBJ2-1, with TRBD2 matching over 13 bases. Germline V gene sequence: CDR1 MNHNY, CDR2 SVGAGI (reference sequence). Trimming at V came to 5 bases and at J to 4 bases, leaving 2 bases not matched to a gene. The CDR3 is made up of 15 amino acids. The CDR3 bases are TGTGCCAGCAGTCAGGGACTAGCGGGATACAATGAGCAGTTCTTC. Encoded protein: CASSQGLAGYNEQFF.

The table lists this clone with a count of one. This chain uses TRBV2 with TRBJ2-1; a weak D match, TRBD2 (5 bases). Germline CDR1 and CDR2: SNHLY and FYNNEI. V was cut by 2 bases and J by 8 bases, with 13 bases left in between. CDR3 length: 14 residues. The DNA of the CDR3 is TGTGCCAGCAGTGAATTTATAAGCGGCGATGAGCAGTTCTTC. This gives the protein CASSEFISGDEQFF.